Below, 5 T cell receptor beta chains from the same sample are listed, as sequenced in a study of shared clonotypes between healthy human individuals. TCRdb's copy holds only in-frame clones and misses some; the assay was immunoSEQ multiplex PCR. The table records around 340,000 clones, less than 85% of them present only once. Sequenced input: memory CD4+ T cells sorted from blood. This sample's subset: CD45RA-negative fraction. The origin of the receptors is a man in his thirties or forties in good health.

This sequence joins TRBV7-9 and TRBJ2-3; weak D call: TRBD2 (7 bases). The germline V and J ends were trimmed by 1 base and 4 bases, with 15 bases remaining between them. The CDR3 has 16 amino acids. CDR1 and CDR2 from the germline V gene are SEHNR and FQNEAQ (reference sequence). The CDR3: CASSLVRGLKADTQYF. The DNA for the CDR3 is TGTGCCAGCAGCTTAGTCAGGGGACTAAAGGCAGATACGCAGTATTTT.

The genes are TRBV5-4 and TRBJ1-2; possible D gene TRBD1, 6 bases. This CDR3 spans 16 amino acids. From germline, CDR1 is SGHNT and CDR2 YYREEE (reference sequence). Trimming left V 2 bases short and J 3 bases short, with 17 bases between. The CDR3, as DNA: TGTGCCAGCAGCTTTATACCCGGGGGCGCTTACTATGGCTACACCTTC. Its translation is CASSFIPGGAYYGYTF.

This clone came up many times. V gene TRBV4-1 combines with J gene TRBJ2-7; maybe TRBD1 (6 bases). V lost 8 bases and J 2 bases, leaving 28 bases between the germline ends. CDR3 length equals 18 residues. Germline V CDR1 and CDR2: MGHRA, YSYEKL. The CDR3 reads CASSLGPRTAYTPYEQYF. DNA of the CDR3: TGCGCCAGCTCGCTTGGCCCTCGGACAGCATATACCCCCTACGAGCAGTACTTC.

The chain combines TRBV10-1 with TRBJ1-1; no definite D call. Germline V gene sequence: CDR1 WNHNN, CDR2 SYGVQD (reference sequence). The ends were cut back, 4 bases at V and 10 bases at J, with 16 bases in the middle. The CDR3 runs 13 residues. The chain's CDR3 is CASSVARSAAAFF. The CDR3 DNA follows: TGCGCCAGCAGTGTGGCCAGGTCGGCTGCAGCTTTCTTT.

The chain couples TRBV6-1 to TRBJ2-7; 10 positions match TRBD1. Trimming took 6 bases from V and 6 from J; bases not matched to a gene: 5. Germline loops: CDR1 MNHNS, CDR2 SASEGT. This CDR3 spans 13 amino acids. In DNA form, the CDR3 reads TGTGCCAGCAGCCTCGGGACAGGGGCCGAGCAGTACTTC. Its translation is CASSLGTGAEQYF.